The 20 T cell receptor beta chains listed next were all sequenced from one sample in a study of T cell changes during pregnancy in multiple sclerosis. The protocol was immunoSEQ multiplex PCR, while the TCRdb copy is restricted to in-frame clones and leaves out a portion. Counted here are 57,000 or so clones, roughly 93% occurring once; the ten biggest clones make up approximately 1.2%. The sequencing here drew on peripheral blood, taken in the second trimester of pregnancy. The source is a female donor with multiple sclerosis, enrolled in a pregnancy study.

V gene TRBV6-4 combines with J gene TRBJ2-1; TRBD2 agrees at 8 bases. The germline gives CDR1 MRHNA, CDR2 SNTAGT. The V gene end was trimmed by 2 bases and the J gene end by 8 bases; junction bases not matched to a gene: 5. This CDR3 is 14 amino acids long. CDR3 DNA sequence: TGTGCCAGCAGTGACGGGGAGACTAGCGATGAGCAGTTCTTC. The encoded protein is CASSDGETSDEQFF.

This clone was detected once. This rearrangement joins TRBV7-3 to TRBJ2-1; TRBD1 agrees at 7 bases. Trimming removed 5 bases from V and 5 bases from J; junction bases left unmatched: 6. The CDR3 length is 14 residues. CDR1 and CDR2 (germline): SGHTA, FQGTGA. DNA for the CDR3: TGTGCCAGCAGCCCAGACAGGGATCACAATGAGCAGTTCTTC. Its translation is CASSPDRDHNEQFF.

The chain employs TRBV7-8 and TRBJ1-6; TRBD1 matches 7 bases. The CDR3 sequence is 16 residues long. Per the germline V gene, CDR1 is SGHVS and CDR2 is FQNEAQ. Losses at the gene ends were 5 bases for V and 0 bases for J; bases not matched to a gene: 4. DNA of the CDR3: TGTGCCAGCAGCCCGAGGGACAGCTCCTATAATTCACCCCTCCACTTT. It yields the protein CASSPRDSSYNSPLHF.

The chain couples TRBV2 to TRBJ1-6; 8 positions agree with TRBD1. Germline loops: CDR1 SNHLY, CDR2 FYNNEI. CDR3 length: 14 residues. The trim removed 8 bases at V and 5 bases at J, leaving 5 bases unmatched. CDR3 in amino acids: CASGRGQDNSPLHF. In DNA form, the CDR3 reads TGTGCCAGCGGCAGGGGGCAAGATAATTCACCCCTCCACTTT.

The CDR3 sequence is CASSYDRERDEQFF. Here the CDR3 DNA reads TGCGCCAGCAGCTATGACAGGGAGAGAGATGAGCAGTTCTTC. This chain links TRBV5-1 with TRBJ2-1; 7 nucleotides line up with TRBD1. V trimming: 3 bases; J trimming: 8 bases; junction bases outside the gene matches: 8. This CDR3 has 14 residues. Germline CDR1 SGHRS, CDR2 YFSETQ.

The chain employs TRBV9 and TRBJ1-1; 7 bases align to TRBD1. The trim removed 0 bases at V and 8 bases at J, leaving 13 bases unmatched. The CDR3 totals 16 residues. Germline V gene sequence: CDR1 SGDLS, CDR2 YYNGEE. The DNA of the CDR3 is TGTGCCAGCAGCGTAGAGGGCCTGGGACAGCCTAACGAAGCTTTCTTT. Translation: CASSVEGLGQPNEAFF.

The chain links TRBV5-1 to TRBJ1-2; 10 bases agree with TRBD1. The CDR3 covers 14 residues. V gave up 4 bases and J gave up 6 bases; unmatched junction bases: 6. The V gene's germline CDR1 is SGHRS and CDR2 YFSETQ. The CDR3 DNA follows: TGCGCCAGCAGCCCCCAGACAGGGGGCGATGGCTACACCTTC. This gives the protein CASSPQTGGDGYTF.

This chain links TRBV2 with TRBJ2-1, with D hard to call. From germline, CDR1 is SNHLY and CDR2 FYNNEI. This CDR3 comprises 15 residues. Deletions cut 6 bases from V and 1 base from J, with 13 bases between. The CDR3 protein is CASSARGGSYNEQFF. The CDR3, as DNA: TGTGCCAGCAGCGCCCGCGGTGGGTCCTACAATGAGCAGTTCTTC.

This chain connects TRBV19 to TRBJ2-7, with TRBD2 as a possible D gene (6 bases). Germline CDR1 LNHDA, CDR2 SQIVND (reference sequence). V dropped 5 bases and J dropped 3 bases, with 14 bases sitting between them. The CDR3 sequence is 14 residues long. CDR3: CASSAGLAIYEQYF. The CDR3 region has the DNA TGTGCCAGTAGTGCGGGACTGGCGATCTACGAGCAGTACTTC.

The chain recombines TRBV5-1 with TRBJ2-1, with 7 nucleotides matching TRBD2. This CDR3 region has 14 residues. Unmatched junction bases numbered 5, after V lost 2 bases and J lost 6 bases. Germline CDR1 SGHRS, CDR2 YFSETQ. The chain's CDR3 is CASSFGGSGNEQFF. The CDR3 nucleotides are TGCGCCAGCAGCTTCGGGGGGTCGGGCAATGAGCAGTTCTTC.

The chain carries TRBV6-6 and TRBJ2-7, with D unresolved. The germline CDR1 and CDR2 sequences are MNHNY and SVGAGI (reference sequence). The CDR3 length is 14 residues. With 0 bases removed from V and 0 bases from J, the gap between germline ends came to 6 bases. CDR3 DNA: TGTGCCAGCAGTTACTCCCAGAACTCCTACGAGCAGTACTTC. Its translation is CASSYSQNSYEQYF.

This rearrangement joins TRBV11-1 to TRBJ2-5; D is unclear. This CDR3 has 15 amino acids. CDR1 is SGHAT and CDR2 is FQDESV in the germline V gene (reference sequence). The ends were cut back, 2 bases at V and 5 bases at J, with 15 bases in the middle. CDR3: CASSLTIADMETQYF. The CDR3 coding sequence is TGTGCCAGCAGCTTAACGATAGCTGATATGGAGACCCAGTACTTC.

The chain couples TRBV9 to TRBJ2-7; 7 bases are a match to TRBD1. The CDR3 is made up of 17 amino acids. CDR1 is SGDLS and CDR2 is YYNGEE in the germline V gene. The trim removed 0 bases at V and 3 bases at J, leaving 12 bases unmatched. The CDR3: CASSVAGETGKVYEQYF. In nucleotides, the CDR3 is TGTGCCAGCAGCGTAGCTGGGGAGACAGGGAAGGTCTACGAGCAGTACTTC.

The genes are TRBV2 and TRBJ2-3; 12 bases fit TRBD2. The ends lost 6 bases at V and 6 bases at J; junction bases unmatched: 4. This CDR3 region has 14 residues. Looked up from germline, CDR1 is SNHLY and CDR2 is FYNNEI. CDR3 region: CASSLLAGGDTQYF. CDR3 sequence (DNA): TGTGCCAGCAGCCTCCTAGCGGGGGGGGATACGCAGTATTTT.

J is TRBJ1-1 and V is TRBV7-2; the D is unclear. This CDR3 is 12 amino acids long. CDR1 SGHTA and CDR2 FQGNSA come from the germline V gene. Trimming pared 6 bases from V and 8 bases from J, leaving 13 bases between. CDR3 coding DNA: TGTGCCAGCAGTGAGAGAAGGAGGGAAGCTTTCTTT. It is translated as CASSERRREAFF.

This clone was seen a few times. J is TRBJ2-7 and V is TRBV7-2; a weak D match, TRBD2 (8 bases). The CDR3 length is 15 residues. The V gene lost 2 bases and the J gene lost 2 bases, with 13 bases spanning the gap. Per germline, CDR1 SGHTA and CDR2 FQGNSA. The CDR3 sequence: CASSLSGGQTYEQYF. CDR3 DNA: TGTGCCAGCAGCTTAAGCGGGGGACAGACCTACGAGCAGTACTTC.

This chain links TRBV6-6 with TRBJ1-1; TRBD1 is a possible D gene (6 bases). Trimming left V 6 bases short and J 1 base short, with 12 bases between. Per germline, CDR1 MNHNY and CDR2 SVGAGI (reference sequence). The CDR3 has 14 amino acids. CDR3 sequence reads: CASRVGTPNTEAFF. The CDR3 DNA sequence: TGTGCCAGCAGAGTAGGGACACCGAACACTGAAGCTTTCTTT.

The chain uses TRBV5-4 and TRBJ2-7; 7 positions match TRBD1. The CDR3 extends over 14 amino acids. CDR1 SGHNT and CDR2 YYREEE come from the germline V gene (reference sequence). V trimming: 2 bases; J trimming: 5 bases; junction bases outside the gene matches: 7. The CDR3 is CASSLEGAVDEQYF. The CDR3 coding sequence is TGTGCCAGCAGCTTAGAGGGGGCCGTTGACGAGCAGTACTTC. Full variable domain (missing parts from reference TRBV5-4 and TRBJ2-7): ETGVTQSPTHLIKTRGQQVTLRCSSQSGHNTVSWYQQALGQGPQFIFQYYREEENGRGNFPPRFSGLQFPNYSSELNVNALELDDSALYLCASSLEGAVDEQYFGPGTRLTVT.

V usage is TRBV7-8 and J usage is TRBJ1-5; 7 bases agree with TRBD1. Germline trimming cut 2 bases from V and 2 bases from J; bases unmatched to any gene: 6. The germline CDR1 and CDR2 sequences are SGHVS and FQNEAQ. The CDR3 is made up of 16 amino acids. For the CDR3, the DNA is TGTGCCAGCAGCTTACTACAGGGGTACGGCAATCAGCCCCAGCATTTT. This encodes CASSLLQGYGNQPQHF.

The sample holds a few counts of this clone. The V call is TRBV5-4, the J call TRBJ2-5; D possibly corresponds to TRBD2 (6 bases). The CDR3 runs to 14 residues. From germline, CDR1 is SGHNT and CDR2 YYREEE (reference sequence). Trimming took off 0 bases at V and 4 bases at J, with 10 bases between the two ends. CDR3 DNA: TGTGCCAGCAGCTTGGTAGCGGCGGGAGAGACCCAGTACTTC. It codes for CASSLVAAGETQYF.